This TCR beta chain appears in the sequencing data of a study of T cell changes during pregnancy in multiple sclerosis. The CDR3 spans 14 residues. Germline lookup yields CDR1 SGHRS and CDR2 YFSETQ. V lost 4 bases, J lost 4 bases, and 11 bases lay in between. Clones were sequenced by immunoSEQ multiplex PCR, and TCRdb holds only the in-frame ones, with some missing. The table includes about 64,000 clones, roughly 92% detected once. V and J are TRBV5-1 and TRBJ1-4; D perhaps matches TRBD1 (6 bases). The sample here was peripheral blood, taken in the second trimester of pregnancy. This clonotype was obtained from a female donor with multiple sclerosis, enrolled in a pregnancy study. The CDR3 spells CASSLGGGNEKLFF. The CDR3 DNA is TGCGCCAGCAGCCTGGGAGGGGGTAATGAAAAACTGTTTTTT.